The clone carrying this T cell receptor (beta chain) occurred a few times. The sample is drawn from a study of blood T cell repertoires in COVID-19. About the study: Both acute and convalescent COVID-19 samples were obtained from the United States, Italy and Spain. In each case, the material was cDNA or gDNA derived from T cells, B-cell-depleted T cells, or PBMCs.

Original methodology: Quantification of nucleated cells was approximated via reference gene primer amplification. The method was immunoSEQ multiplex PCR; TCRdb's version includes in-frame clones alone and lacks a portion of them. The D gene and trimming were derived from the DNA, and the V and J assignments and clone size from that table. The data show roughly 500,000 clones, 70% to 90% seen once. Sequencing was done on a sample of peripheral blood. The sequence was collected from a human donor in a cohort sampled during active COVID-19.

Here the CDR3 DNA reads TGTGCCAGCAGTTTAGGTAGGGGTATTGGCTACACCTTC. Translating gives CASSLGRGIGYTF. V usage is TRBV27 and J usage is TRBJ1-2; a weak D match, TRBD1 (5 bases). Trimming took off 2 bases at V and 7 bases at J, with 11 bases between the two ends. Germline V CDR1 and CDR2: MNHEY, SMNVEV (reference sequence). The CDR3 sequence is 13 residues long.